The 5 T cell receptor beta chains listed next were all sequenced from one sample in a study of cytomegalovirus exposure and HLA in healthy donors. 13 Jbeta primers and 60 Vbeta primers were used for the PCR. Sequencing used immunoSEQ multiplex PCR; TCRdb keeps in-frame clones, though not all of them. The sample holds around 140,000 clones, more than 9.5% seen once. Sequencing used PBMCs. These receptors originate from a man aged 50-60 years in good health and CMV-seronegative.

This sequence joins TRBV11-3 and TRBJ2-7; 7 bases map to TRBD1. Germline V gene data show CDR1 as SGHNT and CDR2 as YENEEA. The CDR3 runs to 13 residues. The junction had 8 bases not matched to a gene; V was cut back by 5 bases and J by 7 bases. DNA for the CDR3: TGTGCCAGCAGCCAAGACAGGGATGGTGAGCAGTACTTC. It encodes CASSQDRDGEQYF.

This clone was seen only a few times. The rearrangement uses TRBV19 and TRBJ1-1, with TRBD1 as a possible D gene (6 bases). Germline V gene sequence: CDR1 LNHDA, CDR2 SQIVND (reference sequence). The CDR3 length is 14 residues. With 4 bases removed from V and 4 bases from J, the gap between germline ends came to 13 bases. The CDR3 nucleotides are TGTGCCAGTAGTAGGGCAGGGGTTTCCACTGAAGCTTTCTTT. It yields the protein CASSRAGVSTEAFF.

The J gene is TRBJ2-7, the V gene TRBV28; the match to TRBD2 covers 7 bases. The V segment lost 4 bases and the J segment 5 bases; nucleotides outside the gene matches: 14. The germline V gene has CDR1 MDHEN and CDR2 SYDVKM. The CDR3 is 16 amino acids. The CDR3 DNA is TGTGCCAGCAGTTCCTTGCAAGGGCGGGAGAAGAACGAGCAGTACTTC. It is translated as CASSSLQGREKNEQYF.

This chain uses TRBV19 with TRBJ1-1; D gene uncertain. The V gene's germline CDR1 is LNHDA and CDR2 SQIVND (reference sequence). V was clipped by 5 bases and J by 11 bases, with 18 bases between them. The CDR3 is made up of 13 amino acids. The CDR3 here is CASSPQTLRGAFF. Written as DNA, the CDR3 is TGTGCCAGTAGTCCACAGACTCTTCGCGGGGCTTTCTTT.

The chain carries TRBV25-1 and TRBJ1-4; TRBD1 aligns across 8 bases. Germline-derived CDR1 and CDR2 are MGHDK and SYGVNS. The CDR3 loop spans 13 amino acids. The V and J ends lost 6 bases and 8 bases, in that order; junction bases with no gene match: 5. The CDR3 reads CASRTGVEEKLFF. Here the CDR3 DNA reads TGTGCCAGCAGGACAGGGGTGGAGGAAAAACTGTTTTTT.